These 9 T cell receptor beta chains were sequenced from one sample in a study of PD-1 blockade in mismatch repair-deficient tumors. TCRdb's copy holds only in-frame clones and misses some; the assay was immunoSEQ multiplex PCR. The sample has approximately 40,000 clones, roughly three quarters seen once; the top ten hold roughly 22%. This specimen consisted of peripheral blood, obtained 4 weeks after starting pembrolizumab. These receptor sequences come from an adult with mismatch repair-deficient cancer.

The J gene is TRBJ2-2, the V gene TRBV5-4; 7 bases match TRBD1. The CDR3 totals 16 residues. Germline CDR1 is SGHNT and CDR2 is YYREEE (reference sequence). Losses at the gene ends were 3 bases for V and 1 base for J; bases not matched to a gene: 6. CDR3 nucleotide sequence: TGTGCCAGCAGCTCAAACAGGGGTCGGAACACCGGGGAGCTGTTTTTT. Its translation is CASSSNRGRNTGELFF.

The chain has TRBV5-8 and TRBJ1-5; D unclear. This CDR3 region has 16 residues. The germline V gene has CDR1 SGHTS and CDR2 YDEGEE. V was trimmed by 0 bases and J by 0 bases, leaving 10 bases between them. This chain's CDR3 is CASSLVQYYSNQPQHF. Written as DNA, the CDR3 is TGTGCCAGCAGCTTGGTACAGTATTATAGCAATCAGCCCCAGCATTTT.

V is TRBV10-3 and J is TRBJ1-2; 9 bases are shared with TRBD1. V was clipped by 4 bases and J by 3 bases; unmatched bases: 9. Per germline, CDR1 ENHRY and CDR2 SYGVKD. This CDR3 has 16 amino acids. The CDR3 spells CAISGDRAPKDYGYTF. In DNA form, the CDR3 reads TGTGCCATCAGTGGGGACAGGGCCCCGAAGGACTATGGCTACACCTTC.

The chain is built from TRBV7-8 and TRBJ2-7; TRBD2 matches at 8 bases. V lost 5 bases to trimming and J lost 1 base; unmatched junction nucleotides: 13. The CDR3 is 17 amino acids. The V gene's germline CDR1 is SGHVS and CDR2 FQNEAQ. The CDR3 DNA sequence: TGTGCCAGCAGCGCTCTAGCGGGCCCTTCCCTTTCCTACGAGCAGTACTTC. Its protein is CASSALAGPSLSYEQYF.

V and J are TRBV7-9 and TRBJ2-1; D is undetermined. Germline V gene sequence: CDR1 SEHNR, CDR2 FQNEAQ (reference sequence). Trimming removed 3 bases from V and 2 bases from J, with 5 bases in between. The CDR3 runs 13 residues. CDR3 in amino acids: CASSLGAYNEQFF. DNA for the CDR3: TGTGCCAGCAGCTTGGGCGCCTACAATGAGCAGTTCTTC.

This sequence joins TRBV7-8 and TRBJ2-2; unclear D gene. The CDR3 consists of 14 residues. The V end lost 0 bases, the J end lost 7 bases, and 9 bases lay between the germline ends. Germline CDR1 reads SGHVS; CDR2 reads FQNEAQ. CDR3 bases: TGTGCCAGCAGCTTAGCGTTAGGATTCGGGGAGCTGTTTTTT. Translating it yields CASSLALGFGELFF.

The V and J genes are TRBV7-2 and TRBJ2-2, with 8 bases fitting TRBD1. With V trimmed by 5 bases and J by 3 bases, 11 bases remained unmatched. There are 17 residues in the CDR3. In germline, CDR1 is SGHTA, CDR2 FQGNSA. The CDR3 protein is CASSPPGQGSYTGELFF. CDR3 coding DNA: TGTGCCAGCAGCCCACCTGGACAGGGCTCATACACCGGGGAGCTGTTTTTT.

The rearrangement joins TRBV4-1 to TRBJ2-7; 7 positions agree with TRBD2. The CDR3 totals 14 residues. Trimming took 1 base from V and 4 from J; bases not matched to a gene: 4. Germline CDR1 reads MGHRA; CDR2 reads YSYEKL. The CDR3: CASSQGLAGYEQYF. The CDR3 coding sequence is TGCGCCAGCAGCCAAGGATTAGCGGGTTACGAGCAGTACTTC.

The chain joins TRBV4-1 to TRBJ2-2; 13 nucleotides align to TRBD2. V trimming: 3 bases; J trimming: 5 bases; junction bases outside the gene matches: 3. Germline-derived CDR1 and CDR2 are MGHRA and YSYEKL. The CDR3 sequence is 16 residues long. CDR3 sequence reads: CASSQGLAGRTGELFF. CDR3 DNA: TGCGCCAGCAGCCAGGGACTAGCGGGACGAACCGGGGAGCTGTTTTTT.